One and the same sample provided the 24 T cell receptor beta chains below, sequenced in a study of T cells in Graves' hyperthyroidism and ophthalmopathy. RNA transcripts served as the template for amplifying TCR beta CDR3 regions. First-round RT-PCR with HTBI primers amplified the TCR CDR3 region. TCRdb used MiXCR to reprocess the multiplex PCR reads, holding one entry per CDR3 protein. This sample has about 640,000 distinct CDR3 sequences, with less than 25% found just once. The sequenced sample consisted of blood. The receptors derive from a man aged 30 to 45 with Graves' ophthalmopathy.

This chain links TRBV27 with TRBJ1-1; a weak D match, TRBD1 (5 bases). V gave up 8 bases and J gave up 5 bases, with 21 bases separating them. Per germline, CDR1 MNHEY and CDR2 SMNVEV (reference sequence). The CDR3 totals 15 residues. CDR3 sequence (DNA): TGTGCCAGCTGTAGAGTTGGGGCTGGGGCGACTGAAGCTTTCTTT. Its translation: CASCRVGAGATEAFF.

V usage is TRBV18 and J usage is TRBJ2-1, with a weak D call TRBD2 (5 bases). The V end was cut by 1 base, the J end by 2 bases, with 9 bases between. The CDR3 is 15 amino acids. Germline lookup yields CDR1 KGHSH and CDR2 LQKENI. The CDR3 protein is CASSPLAGTYNEQFF. As DNA, the CDR3 is TGTGCCAGCTCACCACTCGCGGGCACCTACAATGAGCAGTTCTTC.

This chain uses TRBV7-3 with TRBJ2-1; D unclear. The CDR3 has 16 residues. V lost 5 bases, J lost 0 bases, and 14 bases lay in between. Germline V gene sequence: CDR1 SGHTA, CDR2 FQGTGA. CDR3: CASSRTAASSYNEQFF. CDR3 in DNA: TGTGCCAGCAGCCGAACCGCAGCAAGCTCCTACAATGAGCAGTTCTTC.

The rearrangement joins TRBV7-9 to TRBJ2-3; D perhaps matches TRBD1 (5 bases). CDR1 SEHNR and CDR2 FQNEAQ come from the germline V gene (reference sequence). The CDR3 has 14 amino acids. V lost 5 bases to trimming and J lost 0 bases, with 9 bases between them. CDR3 region: CASSGRQSTDTQYF. The CDR3 DNA is TGTGCCAGCAGCGGAAGACAGAGCACAGATACGCAGTATTTT.

The chain is built from TRBV3-1 and TRBJ2-7, with 11 bases that match TRBD2. The CDR3 has 17 amino acids. The ends lost 0 bases at V and 3 bases at J; junction bases unmatched: 7. Germline V lookup: CDR1 LGHDT, CDR2 YNNKEL (reference sequence). The CDR3: CASSQERVAGGFYEQYF. The DNA of the CDR3 is TGTGCCAGCAGCCAAGAAAGAGTAGCGGGAGGGTTCTACGAGCAGTACTTC.

This clonotype was detected ten times or more. This chain connects TRBV11-2 to TRBJ1-5; 7 nucleotides align to TRBD1. J lost 9 bases, V lost 5 bases, and 10 bases had no gene match. The CDR3 totals 14 residues. Germline lookup yields CDR1 SGHAT and CDR2 FQNNGV. The CDR3: CASSTGVPGLPQHF. CDR3 in DNA: TGTGCCAGCAGCACAGGGGTCCCGGGGCTGCCCCAGCATTTT. Complete variable domain (other parts from reference TRBV11-2 and TRBJ1-5): EAGVAQSPRYKIIEKRQSVAFWCNPISGHATLYWYQQILGQGPKLLIQFQNNGVVDDSQLPKDRFSAERLKGVDSTLKIQPAKLEDSAVYLCASSTGVPGLPQHFGDGTRLSIL.

This clonotype was picked up many times. The chain employs TRBV5-1 and TRBJ2-3; perhaps TRBD1 as D (5 bases). Trimming took off 1 base at V and 2 bases at J, with 11 bases between the two ends. There are 15 residues in the CDR3. The germline gives CDR1 SGHRS, CDR2 YFSETQ. The CDR3 region has the DNA TGCGCCAGCAGCTTGATAGGGGTTGACACAGATACGCAGTATTTT. This sequence encodes CASSLIGVDTDTQYF.

This clonotype was picked up many times. CDR3 amino acids: CAISSRGVTEAFF. The CDR3 DNA sequence: TGTGCCATCAGTTCTCGGGGGGTCACTGAAGCTTTCTTT. The rearrangement links TRBV10-3 to TRBJ1-1; D may be TRBD1 (5 bases). V lost 5 bases and J lost 4, with 11 bases in between. CDR1 ENHRY and CDR2 SYGVKD come from the germline V gene. The CDR3 covers 13 residues.

V is TRBV20-1 and J is TRBJ2-5, with 8 bases that match TRBD2. V trimming: 0 bases; J trimming: 2 bases; junction bases outside the gene matches: 8. Germline CDR1 is DFQATT and CDR2 is SNEGSKA (reference sequence). This CDR3 comprises 16 residues. CDR3 protein: CSARDKRESPQETQYF. DNA of the CDR3: TGCAGTGCTAGAGATAAGCGGGAGAGTCCTCAAGAGACCCAGTACTTC.

This clonotype was seen ten or more times. The chain carries TRBV30 and TRBJ1-1, with D perhaps matching TRBD1 (5 bases). This CDR3 comprises 15 residues. The V gene's germline CDR1 is GTSNPN and CDR2 SVGIG (reference sequence). V was trimmed by 2 bases and J by 0 bases, leaving 13 bases between them. CDR3: CAWSNGGTVNTEAFF. The CDR3 DNA is TGTGCCTGGAGTAACGGTGGGACGGTGAACACTGAAGCTTTCTTT.

In the case of this clonotype: A much larger clone differs from this one at a single base, so this may be a read error. The J gene is TRBJ1-3, the V gene TRBV28; the D gene is possibly TRBD1 (5 bases). V was trimmed by 11 bases and J by 3 bases, leaving 17 bases between them. The length of the CDR3 is 14 residues. Per the germline V gene, CDR1 is MDHEN and CDR2 is SYDVKM. The CDR3 spells CAGTLGRRGNTIYF. CDR3 nucleotide sequence: TGTGCCGGCACCCTGGGGCGACGTGGAAACACCATATATTTT.

The rearrangement links TRBV4-1 to TRBJ2-1; TRBD2 agrees at 10 bases. With 2 bases clipped from V and 5 bases from J, the junction kept 3 bases outside the gene matches. The CDR3 covers 15 residues. Germline CDR1 reads MGHRA; CDR2 reads YSYEKL. The CDR3 spells CASSQLAGDHNEQFF. The CDR3 coding sequence is TGCGCCAGCAGCCAACTAGCGGGAGACCACAATGAGCAGTTCTTC.

The table lists this clonotype with a few counts. The chain recombines TRBV28 with TRBJ1-6, with TRBD1 as a possible D gene (6 bases). CDR3 length: 17 amino acids. V lost 5 bases to trimming and J lost 6 bases, with 20 bases between them. Germline V gene data show CDR1 as MDHEN and CDR2 as SYDVKM. The CDR3 bases are TGTGCCAGCAGTGCGGGGGGGGGCGGCTTCGGTAATTCACCCCTCCACTTT. This codes for CASSAGGGGFGNSPLHF.

This clonotype was counted between two and nine times. Germline and junction disagree at one end, which may indicate a read error. The chain couples TRBV20-1 to TRBJ2-2; 11 nucleotides line up with TRBD2. This CDR3 region has 19 residues. The germline gives CDR1 DFQATT, CDR2 SNEGSKA (reference sequence). The CDR3 protein is CSARAGGPSGRRSTGELFF. In nucleotides, the CDR3 is TGCAGTGCCAGAGCCGGGGGCCCTAGCGGGAGGAGGTCCACCGGGGAGCTGTTTTTT.

This clonotype came up a few times. The germline gene is not matched at one end of the junction; a read error may be the cause. V usage is TRBV11-2 and J usage is TRBJ2-7; D ambiguous. Germline V CDR1 and CDR2: SGHAT, FQNNGV. The CDR3 extends over 13 amino acids. The CDR3 DNA is TGTGCTAGCAGCTTAGGCGTGCCCCGGGAGCAGTACTTC. Translated: CASSLGVPREQYF.

This clonotype has at least ten counts. The chain uses TRBV28 and TRBJ2-1, with D tentatively TRBD2 (7 bases). From germline, CDR1 is MDHEN and CDR2 SYDVKM. This CDR3 contains 14 residues. V lost 6 bases and J 4 bases, leaving 13 bases between the germline ends. CDR3 DNA sequence: TGTGCCAGCAGCTCCGGGGGGCGATACAATGAGCAGTTCTTC. Protein: CASSSGGRYNEQFF.

This clonotype was counted at least ten times. The chain has TRBV12-3 or TRBV12-4 and TRBJ2-1; 10 bases map to TRBD2. With V trimmed by 6 bases and J by 7 bases, 9 bases remained unmatched. The CDR3 sequence is 15 residues long. In DNA, the CDR3 is TGTGCCAGCAGAAAAATAGGACTAGCGGTTAATGAGCAGTTCTTC. It codes for CASRKIGLAVNEQFF.

This clonotype was detected many times. The chain couples TRBV2 to TRBJ1-1; D not resolved. From germline, CDR1 is SNHLY and CDR2 FYNNEI. V lost 7 bases and J 1 base, leaving 7 bases between the germline ends. The CDR3 length is 12 residues. The CDR3 sequence is CASTRGNTEAFF. In DNA, the CDR3 is TGTGCCAGCACCCGCGGGAACACTGAAGCTTTCTTT.

This clonotype showed up many times. The V gene is TRBV5-5, the J gene TRBJ2-1, with 7 nucleotides matching TRBD1. Trimming removed 4 bases from V and 9 bases from J; junction bases left unmatched: 10. CDR3 length: 14 amino acids. Germline lookup yields CDR1 SGHKS and CDR2 YYEKEE (reference sequence). CDR3 DNA sequence: TGTGCCAGCAGCCCCCGGGACAGAAATAGTGAGCAGTTCTTC. It codes for CASSPRDRNSEQFF.

Comments on this clonotype: Just one base apart from a much larger clone, this may be a read error. The chain links TRBV11-2 to TRBJ1-2; tentatively, D is TRBD1 (5 bases). This CDR3 spans 12 amino acids. CDR1 and CDR2 (germline): SGHAT, FQNNGV. CDR3 coding DNA: TGTGCCAGCAGCTTAGATCCGTGGGGCTGCACCTTC. It yields the protein CASSLDPWGCTF.

The rearrangement links TRBV2 to TRBJ2-1; 11 bases line up with TRBD2. The germline V gene encodes CDR1 SNHLY and CDR2 FYNNEI. The ends lost 6 bases at V and 6 bases at J; junction bases unmatched: 10. This CDR3 is 16 amino acids long. The CDR3 region has the DNA TGTGCCAGCAGAGCACTAGCGGGAGATGGGGGCAATGAGCAGTTCTTC. Translation gives CASRALAGDGGNEQFF.

The rearrangement uses TRBV7-9 and TRBJ2-2, with D hard to call. The CDR3 spans 15 residues. V lost 4 bases to trimming and J lost 1 base, with 10 bases between them. From germline, CDR1 is SEHNR and CDR2 FQNEAQ (reference sequence). CDR3 nucleotides: TGTGCCAGCAGCTGGGGTAGTTTGAACACCGGGGAGCTGTTTTTT. Its protein product is CASSWGSLNTGELFF.

This clonotype was counted at least ten times. The rearrangement uses TRBV11-2 and TRBJ2-1; possibly TRBD2 for D (5 bases). This CDR3 has 16 residues. The V end was cut by 1 base, the J end by 7 bases, with 17 bases between. Germline V lookup: CDR1 SGHAT, CDR2 FQNNGV. CDR3 protein: CASSLARAFQINEQFF. The CDR3 DNA reads as TGTGCCAGCAGCTTAGCGCGGGCATTCCAAATAAATGAGCAGTTCTTC.

The rearrangement joins TRBV27 to TRBJ2-5, with 16 bases identical to TRBD2. CDR3 length equals 16 residues. CDR1 is MNHEY, CDR2 SMNVEV, per germline (reference sequence). After removal of 6 bases from V and 7 bases from J, the junction contained 8 bases not matched to a gene. The chain's CDR3 is CASSDGTSGRGGTQYF. In DNA, the CDR3 is TGTGCCAGCAGCGACGGGACTAGCGGGAGGGGGGGGACCCAGTACTTC.